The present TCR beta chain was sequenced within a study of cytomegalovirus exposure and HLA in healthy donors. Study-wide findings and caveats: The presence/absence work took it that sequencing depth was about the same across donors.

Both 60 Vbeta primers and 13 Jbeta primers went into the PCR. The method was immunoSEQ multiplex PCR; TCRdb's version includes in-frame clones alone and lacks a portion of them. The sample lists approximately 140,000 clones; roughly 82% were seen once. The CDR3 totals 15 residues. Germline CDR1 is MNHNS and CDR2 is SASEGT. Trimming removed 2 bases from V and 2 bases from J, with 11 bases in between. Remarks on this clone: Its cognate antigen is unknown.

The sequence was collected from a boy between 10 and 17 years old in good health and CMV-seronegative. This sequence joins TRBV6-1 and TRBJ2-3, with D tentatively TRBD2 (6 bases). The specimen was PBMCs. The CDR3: CASSESGRDTDTQYF. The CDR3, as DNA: TGTGCCAGCAGTGAAAGCGGGCGGGACACAGATACGCAGTATTTT.